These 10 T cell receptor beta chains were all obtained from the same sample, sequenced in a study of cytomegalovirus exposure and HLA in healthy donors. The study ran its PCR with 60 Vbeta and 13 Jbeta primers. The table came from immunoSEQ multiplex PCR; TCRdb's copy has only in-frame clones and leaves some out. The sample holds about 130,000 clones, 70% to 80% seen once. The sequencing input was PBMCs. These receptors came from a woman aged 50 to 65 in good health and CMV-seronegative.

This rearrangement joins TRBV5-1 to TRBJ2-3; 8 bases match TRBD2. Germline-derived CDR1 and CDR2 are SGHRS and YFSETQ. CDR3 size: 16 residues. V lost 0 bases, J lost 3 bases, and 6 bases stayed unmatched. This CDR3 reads CASSLVYGRVTDTQYF. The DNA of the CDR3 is TGCGCCAGCAGCTTGGTATACGGGAGGGTAACAGATACGCAGTATTTT.

Here the CDR3 DNA reads TGTGCCAGTAGTAGACGCCTAGACAGTGAAAAACTGTTTTTT. Translating gives CASSRRLDSEKLFF. The V and J genes are TRBV19 and TRBJ1-4, with D perhaps matching TRBD1 (5 bases). The V end lost 4 bases, the J end lost 7 bases, and 13 bases lay between the germline ends. CDR3 length: 14 residues. Looked up from germline, CDR1 is LNHDA and CDR2 is SQIVND (reference sequence).

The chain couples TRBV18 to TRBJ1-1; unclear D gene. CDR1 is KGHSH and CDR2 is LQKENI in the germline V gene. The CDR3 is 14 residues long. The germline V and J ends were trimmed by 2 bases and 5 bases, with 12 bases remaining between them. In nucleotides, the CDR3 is TGTGCCAGCTCACCAGGGCGGGAGGGTACTGAAGCTTTCTTT. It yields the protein CASSPGREGTEAFF. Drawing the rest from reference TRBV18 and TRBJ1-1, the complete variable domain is NAGVMQNPRHLVRRRGQEARLRCSPMKGHSHVYWYRQLPEEGLKFMVYLQKENIIDESGMPKERFSAEFPKEGPSILRIQQVVRGDSAAYFCASSPGREGTEAFFGQGTRLTVV.

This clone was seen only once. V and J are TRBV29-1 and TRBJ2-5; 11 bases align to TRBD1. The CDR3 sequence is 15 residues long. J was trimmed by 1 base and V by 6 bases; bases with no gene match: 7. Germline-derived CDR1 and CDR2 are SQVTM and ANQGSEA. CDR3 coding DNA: TGCAGCGTCGGAACCGGGACAGGGGGCCAAGAGACCCAGTACTTC. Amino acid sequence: CSVGTGTGGQETQYF.

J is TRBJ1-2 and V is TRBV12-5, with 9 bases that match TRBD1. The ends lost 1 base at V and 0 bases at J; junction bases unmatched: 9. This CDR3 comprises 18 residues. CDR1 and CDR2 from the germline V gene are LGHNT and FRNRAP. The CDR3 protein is CASGLAGTGLRTNYGYTF. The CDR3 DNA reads TGTGCTAGTGGTTTGGCCGGGACAGGGCTACGAACTAACTATGGCTACACCTTC.

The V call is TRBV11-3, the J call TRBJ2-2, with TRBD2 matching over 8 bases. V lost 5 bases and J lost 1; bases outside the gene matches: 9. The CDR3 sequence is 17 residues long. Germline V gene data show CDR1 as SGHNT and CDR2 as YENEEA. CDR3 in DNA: TGTGCCAGCAGCCCCGTTAGCGGGATCGGGAACACCGGGGAGCTGTTTTTT. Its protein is CASSPVSGIGNTGELFF.

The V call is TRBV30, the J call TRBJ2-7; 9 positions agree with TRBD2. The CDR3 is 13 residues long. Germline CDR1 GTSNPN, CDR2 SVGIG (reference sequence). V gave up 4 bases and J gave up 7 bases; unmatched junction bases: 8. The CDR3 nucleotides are TGTGCCTGGAAGGCGGGAGGGGATCAGGAGCAGTACTTC. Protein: CAWKAGGDQEQYF.

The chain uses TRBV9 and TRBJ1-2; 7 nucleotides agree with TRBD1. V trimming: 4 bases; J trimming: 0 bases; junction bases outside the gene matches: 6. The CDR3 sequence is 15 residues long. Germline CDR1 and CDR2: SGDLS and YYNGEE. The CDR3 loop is CASSPGDRPNYGYTF. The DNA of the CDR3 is TGTGCCAGCAGCCCGGGGGACAGACCTAACTATGGCTACACCTTC. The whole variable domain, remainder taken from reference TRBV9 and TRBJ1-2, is DSGVTQTPKHLITATGQRVTLRCSPRSGDLSVYWYQQSLDQGLQFLIQYYNGEERAKGNILERFSAQQFPDLHSELNLSSLELGDSALYFCASSPGDRPNYGYTFGSGTRLTVV.

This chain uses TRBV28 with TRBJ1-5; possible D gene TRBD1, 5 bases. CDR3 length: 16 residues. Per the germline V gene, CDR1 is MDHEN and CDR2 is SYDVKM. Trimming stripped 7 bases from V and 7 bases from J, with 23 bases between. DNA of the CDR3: TGTGCCAGCACCCCCCGGGGGTACCCTCTGAGACAGCCCCAGCATTTT. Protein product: CASTPRGYPLRQPQHF.

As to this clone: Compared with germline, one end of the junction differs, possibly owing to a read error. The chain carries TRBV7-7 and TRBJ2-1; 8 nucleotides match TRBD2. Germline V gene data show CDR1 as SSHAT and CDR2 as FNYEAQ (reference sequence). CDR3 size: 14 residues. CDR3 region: CASSLAAGANEQFF. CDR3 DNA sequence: TGTGCTAGCAGCTTAGCAGCGGGGGCCAATGAGCAGTTCTTC.